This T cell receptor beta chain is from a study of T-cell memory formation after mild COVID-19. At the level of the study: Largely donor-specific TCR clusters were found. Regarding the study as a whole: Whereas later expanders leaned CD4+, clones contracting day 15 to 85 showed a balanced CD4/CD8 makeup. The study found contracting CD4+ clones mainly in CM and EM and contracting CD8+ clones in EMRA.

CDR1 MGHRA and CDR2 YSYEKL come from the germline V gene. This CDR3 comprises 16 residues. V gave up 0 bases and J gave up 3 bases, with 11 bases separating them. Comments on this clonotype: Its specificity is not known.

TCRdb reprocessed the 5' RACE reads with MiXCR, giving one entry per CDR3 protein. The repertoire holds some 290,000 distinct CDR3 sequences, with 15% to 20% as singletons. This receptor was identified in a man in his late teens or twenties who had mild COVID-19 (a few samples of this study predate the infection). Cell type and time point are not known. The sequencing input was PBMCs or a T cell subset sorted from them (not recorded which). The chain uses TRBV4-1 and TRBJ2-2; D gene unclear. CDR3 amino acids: CASSQDMSVHTGELFF. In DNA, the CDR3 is TGCGCCAGCAGCCAAGATATGAGCGTACACACCGGGGAGCTGTTTTTT.